The 27 T cell receptor beta chains presented below share a single source sample, sequenced in a study of cytomegalovirus exposure and HLA in healthy donors. Amplification used 60 Vbeta primers and 13 Jbeta primers. TCRdb keeps only in-frame clones here, not all; method: immunoSEQ multiplex PCR. The data show under 200,000 clones, with around 78% seen just once and about 2% held by the top ten. The sequencing input was PBMCs. These TCRs come from a woman aged 30 to 39 in good health and CMV-seropositive.

The J gene is TRBJ2-3, the V gene TRBV6-1, with no clear D. Trimming removed 3 bases at V and 4 bases at J, with 5 bases between. This CDR3 spans 12 amino acids. Looked up from germline, CDR1 is MNHNS and CDR2 is SASEGT. CDR3 DNA: TGTGCCAGCAGTGACGAGGCAGATACGCAGTATTTT. Protein sequence: CASSDEADTQYF.

This clone was observed a handful of times. The gene calls are TRBV4-3 and TRBJ1-5; a weak D match, TRBD1 (5 bases). The CDR3 loop spans 13 amino acids. The germline V gene has CDR1 LGHNA and CDR2 YSLEER. Trimming removed 2 bases from V and 6 bases from J, with 8 bases in between. The CDR3 sequence: CASSQNQGQPQHF. The CDR3 DNA reads as TGCGCCAGCAGCCAAAATCAGGGTCAGCCCCAGCATTTT.

This clone was seen a few times. This rearrangement joins TRBV15 to TRBJ2-1; D may be TRBD2 (5 bases). The CDR3 consists of 17 residues. Germline V lookup: CDR1 LNHNV, CDR2 YYDKDF (reference sequence). V lost 0 bases and J 0 bases, leaving 12 bases between the germline ends. DNA of the CDR3: TGTGCCACCAGCAGAGATAACCGGAGGACCTCCTACAATGAGCAGTTCTTC. Protein sequence: CATSRDNRRTSYNEQFF. Complete variable domain (other parts from reference TRBV15 and TRBJ2-1): DAMVIQNPRYQVTQFGKPVTLSCSQTLNHNVMYWYQQKSSQAPKLLFHYYDKDFNNEADTPDNFQSRRPNTSFCFLDIRSPGLGDTAMYLCATSRDNRRTSYNEQFFGPGTRLTVL.

V usage is TRBV30 and J usage is TRBJ1-1; 7 positions agree with TRBD1. The CDR3 runs 16 residues. CDR1 is GTSNPN, CDR2 SVGIG, per germline (reference sequence). After removal of 3 bases from V and 6 bases from J, the junction contained 16 bases not matched to a gene. CDR3 sequence reads: CAWRGSYRGRHPEAFF. The CDR3 bases are TGTGCCTGGAGGGGTTCTTACAGGGGACGGCATCCTGAAGCTTTCTTT.

This clone was seen only a few times. The V and J genes are TRBV7-2 and TRBJ2-7; 12 bases map to TRBD1. The germline CDR1 and CDR2 sequences are SGHTA and FQGNSA. The CDR3 consists of 16 residues. V dropped 4 bases and J dropped 6; count of bases not matched to a gene: 10. CDR3 coding DNA: TGTGCCAGCAGCTCGCCCCCGGGACAGGGGGCTGGCGAGCAGTACTTC. Translating it yields CASSSPPGQGAGEQYF.

The chain carries TRBV5-1 and TRBJ2-2; no firm D call. Trimming cost V 4 bases and J 10 bases, with 17 bases left between them. Germline CDR1 and CDR2: SGHRS and YFSETQ. This CDR3 has 14 residues. DNA of the CDR3: TGCGCCAGCAGCCCTGAGTCGATGCGCCCGGAGCTGTTTTTT. Amino acid sequence: CASSPESMRPELFF.

This chain uses TRBV15 with TRBJ1-6; 8 nucleotides align to TRBD1. The V gene's germline CDR1 is LNHNV and CDR2 YYDKDF (reference sequence). This CDR3 has 16 amino acids. V lost 0 bases, J lost 10 bases, and 8 bases stayed unmatched. The CDR3 sequence: CATSRDPGGSYSPLHF. The CDR3 coding sequence is TGTGCCACCAGCAGAGATCCAGGGGGCAGTTACTCACCCCTCCACTTT. Based on the CDR3 plus reference TRBV15 and TRBJ1-6, the full variable domain is DAMVIQNPRYQVTQFGKPVTLSCSQTLNHNVMYWYQQKSSQAPKLLFHYYDKDFNNEADTPDNFQSRRPNTSFCFLDIRSPGLGDTAMYLCATSRDPGGSYSPLHFGNGTRLTVT.

The chain couples TRBV30 to TRBJ1-2; no clear D gene. The CDR3 has 16 amino acids. V was shortened by 0 bases and J by 7 bases, with 21 bases between the two germline ends. Germline V gene lookup returns CDR1 GTSNPN and CDR2 SVGIG (reference sequence). The CDR3 loop is CAWSVQGRYRVAGYTF. The CDR3 DNA reads TGTGCCTGGAGTGTACAAGGCCGATATCGGGTCGCTGGCTACACCTTC.

The chain is built from TRBV6-5 and TRBJ2-1; 8 bases align to TRBD2. The CDR3 runs to 15 residues. CDR1 is MNHEY, CDR2 SVGAGI, per germline. Losses at the gene ends were 5 bases for V and 3 bases for J; bases not matched to a gene: 6. CDR3 amino acids: CASSPSGGNYNEQFF. In DNA, the CDR3 is TGTGCCAGCAGTCCGTCGGGGGGGAACTACAATGAGCAGTTCTTC.

The chain carries TRBV28 and TRBJ1-2, with 8 bases matching TRBD1. The trim removed 6 bases at V and 7 bases at J, leaving 13 bases unmatched. The germline CDR1 and CDR2 sequences are MDHEN and SYDVKM. CDR3 length: 15 amino acids. CDR3 DNA sequence: TGTGCCAGCAGCAAACAGGGGGGGACCATCTCTGGCTACACCTTC. Translating gives CASSKQGGTISGYTF.

This sequence joins TRBV28 and TRBJ2-5, with 7 bases that match TRBD2. The trim removed 4 bases at V and 4 bases at J, leaving 3 bases unmatched. The CDR3 has 13 amino acids. Looked up from germline, CDR1 is MDHEN and CDR2 is SYDVKM. CDR3 residues: CASSYPGGETQYF. The DNA for the CDR3 is TGTGCCAGCAGTTACCCGGGGGGAGAGACCCAGTACTTC.

The chain uses TRBV5-6 and TRBJ2-7, with 12 positions matching TRBD1. The J segment lost 5 bases and the V segment lost 0 bases, leaving 6 bases of the junction unmatched. Germline lookup yields CDR1 SGHDT and CDR2 YYEEEE. This CDR3 contains 16 residues. CDR3 DNA sequence: TGTGCCAGCAGCTTGGTTATCTGGGACAGGGGGCACGAGCAGTACTTC. It codes for CASSLVIWDRGHEQYF.

The V call is TRBV19, the J call TRBJ1-5; D is perhaps TRBD1 (5 bases). V lost 0 bases, J lost 1 base, and 7 bases lay in between. The CDR3 totals 15 residues. Germline loops: CDR1 LNHDA, CDR2 SQIVND (reference sequence). CDR3 amino acids: CASSIETGSNQPQHF. The CDR3 coding sequence is TGTGCCAGTAGTATAGAAACAGGAAGCAATCAGCCCCAGCATTTT.

This chain uses TRBV29-1 with TRBJ2-5, with 10 bases identical to TRBD2. The germline V gene has CDR1 SQVTM and CDR2 ANQGSEA. The CDR3 is made up of 18 amino acids. The V gene end was trimmed by 7 bases and the J gene end by 4 bases; junction bases not matched to a gene: 21. The CDR3 region has the DNA TGCAGCGGCCCCCTCCCCCCCCTAGCGGGAGAGTTCGGAGAGACCCAGTACTTC. Amino acids: CSGPLPPLAGEFGETQYF.

The chain couples TRBV7-9 to TRBJ2-2; TRBD2 might be the D (5 bases). This CDR3 spans 16 amino acids. CDR1 is SEHNR, CDR2 FQNEAQ, per germline (reference sequence). V gave up 4 bases and J gave up 4 bases, with 16 bases separating them. The CDR3 reads CASSSPGRVGTGELFF. CDR3 in DNA: TGTGCCAGCAGCTCTCCGGGAAGGGTGGGCACCGGGGAGCTGTTTTTT.

The chain recombines TRBV7-2 with TRBJ1-1; 7 bases agree with TRBD1. The length of the CDR3 is 14 residues. CDR1 is SGHTA, CDR2 FQGNSA, per germline. Trimming took 1 base from V and 11 from J; bases not matched to a gene: 10. The CDR3 nucleotides read TGTGCCAGCAGCTTAGACGGCAGGGGGGACCTCGCTTTCTTT. As protein: CASSLDGRGDLAFF.

The chain recombines TRBV5-1 with TRBJ1-1; perhaps TRBD1 as D (6 bases). CDR1 is SGHRS, CDR2 YFSETQ, per germline. Between the trimmed V and J ends, which lost 0 bases and 1 base, there was a span of 7 bases. The CDR3 covers 14 residues. The CDR3 is CASSLGQANTEAFF. DNA for the CDR3: TGCGCCAGCAGCTTGGGACAGGCGAACACTGAAGCTTTCTTT.

V is TRBV5-6 and J is TRBJ2-5; D is unresolved. Germline V lookup: CDR1 SGHDT, CDR2 YYEEEE. The CDR3 runs 12 residues. Deletions cut 3 bases from V and 5 bases from J, with 8 bases between. CDR3 region: CASSYIVETQYF. As DNA, the CDR3 is TGTGCCAGCAGCTATATTGTGGAGACCCAGTACTTC.

This chain connects TRBV6-1 to TRBJ2-5, with TRBD1 matching over 7 bases. With V trimmed by 7 bases and J by 5 bases, 7 bases remained unmatched. The germline V gene has CDR1 MNHNS and CDR2 SASEGT. The CDR3 has 13 amino acids. DNA for the CDR3: TGTGCCAGCAAGAGGGGGCAGGGGGAGACCCAGTACTTC. Protein: CASKRGQGETQYF.

Worth noting for this clone: Other DNA sequences in the sample encode the same CDR3. The J gene is TRBJ2-1, the V gene TRBV5-1; 8 bases fit TRBD2. This CDR3 region has 15 residues. Unmatched junction bases numbered 0, after V lost 0 bases and J lost 1 base. Germline V lookup: CDR1 SGHRS, CDR2 YFSETQ. The CDR3 DNA reads as TGCGCCAGCAGCTTGGGCGGGGGGTCCTACAATGAGCAGTTCTTC. It specifies CASSLGGGSYNEQFF. Using reference TRBV5-1 and TRBJ2-1 for the parts outside the CDR3, the full variable domain is KAGVTQTPRYLIKTRGQQVTLSCSPISGHRSVSWYQQTPGQGLQFLFEYFSETQRNKGNFPGRFSGRQFSNSRSEMNVSTLELGDSALYLCASSLGGGSYNEQFFGPGTRLTVL.

The chain joins TRBV6-6 to TRBJ1-5; D is ambiguous. The CDR3 is 15 amino acids. The germline V and J ends were trimmed by 2 bases and 2 bases, with 10 bases remaining between them. Germline lookup yields CDR1 MNHNY and CDR2 SVGAGI (reference sequence). The CDR3 DNA sequence: TGTGCCAGCAGTTACGCCCGGAGAGGCAATCAGCCCCAGCATTTT. This codes for CASSYARRGNQPQHF.

This sequence joins TRBV19 and TRBJ2-1; tentatively, D is TRBD2 (5 bases). The V and J ends lost 4 bases and 9 bases respectively, with 13 bases between them. The CDR3 sequence is 13 residues long. CDR1 and CDR2 (germline): LNHDA, SQIVND (reference sequence). In DNA, the CDR3 is TGTGCCAGTAGTACCCGGACCCGGGGTGAGCAGTTCTTC. The encoded protein is CASSTRTRGEQFF.

The chain carries TRBV10-1 and TRBJ1-3; D remains unclear. Germline CDR1 is WNHNN and CDR2 is SYGVQD (reference sequence). Trimming stripped 6 bases from V and 0 bases from J, with 9 bases between. There are 14 residues in the CDR3. DNA for the CDR3: TGCGCCAGCAGCGAGGCGAGCTCTGGAAACACCATATATTTT. Translation: CASSEASSGNTIYF.

This clone was detected once. The chain recombines TRBV7-2 with TRBJ2-5; 7 bases align to TRBD1. This CDR3 is 14 amino acids long. CDR1 and CDR2 from the germline V gene are SGHTA and FQGNSA. V shed 5 bases and J 5 bases; nucleotides not matched to a gene: 8. The CDR3 region has the DNA TGTGCCAGCAGCCCCAACAGGGGTTCGGAGACCCAGTACTTC. Protein: CASSPNRGSETQYF.

The genes are TRBV19 and TRBJ2-5; D may be TRBD2 (6 bases). Trimming stripped 2 bases from V and 5 bases from J, with 18 bases between. CDR3 length equals 16 residues. The germline V gene has CDR1 LNHDA and CDR2 SQIVND (reference sequence). The CDR3 spells CASSITFTPRGETQYF. For the CDR3, the DNA is TGTGCCAGTAGTATAACGTTTACCCCTCGGGGGGAGACCCAGTACTTC.

This chain connects TRBV30 to TRBJ1-5; D perhaps matches TRBD1 (5 bases). The CDR3 is made up of 14 amino acids. V shed 2 bases and J shed 4 bases, with 12 bases lying between them. Per germline, CDR1 GTSNPN and CDR2 SVGIG (reference sequence). This chain's CDR3 is CAWSQGARNQPQHF. CDR3 DNA: TGTGCCTGGAGTCAAGGGGCGAGGAATCAGCCCCAGCATTTT.

The chain has TRBV9 and TRBJ1-2; maybe TRBD1 (6 bases). V was clipped by 0 bases and J by 8 bases, with 11 bases between them. The germline CDR1 and CDR2 sequences are SGDLS and YYNGEE. There are 13 residues in the CDR3. CDR3 region: CASSVDRVGGYTF. CDR3 in DNA: TGTGCCAGCAGCGTAGACAGGGTAGGGGGCTACACCTTC.